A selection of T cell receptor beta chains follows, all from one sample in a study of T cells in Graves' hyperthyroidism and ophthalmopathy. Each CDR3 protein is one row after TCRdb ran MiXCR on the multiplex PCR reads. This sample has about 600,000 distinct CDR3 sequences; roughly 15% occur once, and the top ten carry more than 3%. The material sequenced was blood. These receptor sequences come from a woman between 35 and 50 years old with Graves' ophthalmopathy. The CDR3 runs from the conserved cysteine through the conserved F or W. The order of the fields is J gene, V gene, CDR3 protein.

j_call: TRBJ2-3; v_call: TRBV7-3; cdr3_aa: CASSLGKDTQYF
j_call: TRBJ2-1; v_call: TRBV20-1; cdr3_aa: CSARELENEQFF
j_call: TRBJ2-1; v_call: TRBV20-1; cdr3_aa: CSARDSRTYNEQFF
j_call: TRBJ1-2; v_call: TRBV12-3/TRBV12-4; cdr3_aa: CASSLSGEGYGYTF
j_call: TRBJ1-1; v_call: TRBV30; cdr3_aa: CAWSPTRGLGTEAFF
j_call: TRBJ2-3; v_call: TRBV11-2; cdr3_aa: CASSFPPLDTQYF
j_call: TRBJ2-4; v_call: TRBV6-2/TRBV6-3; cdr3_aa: CASSKTPTGIQYF
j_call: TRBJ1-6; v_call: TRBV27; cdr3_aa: CASSFVKLNNSPLHF
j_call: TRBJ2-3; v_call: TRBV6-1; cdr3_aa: CASRDIASADTQYF
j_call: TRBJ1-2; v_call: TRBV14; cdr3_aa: CASSLIRGYGYTF
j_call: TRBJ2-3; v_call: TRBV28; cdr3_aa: CASSSRQGGTDTQYF
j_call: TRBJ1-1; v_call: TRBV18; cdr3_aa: CASSPITGNTEAFF
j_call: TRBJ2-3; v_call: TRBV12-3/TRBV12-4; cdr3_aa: CASTSDWTGGTDTQYF
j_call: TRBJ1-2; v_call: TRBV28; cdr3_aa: CASSLQGFAPEDGYTF
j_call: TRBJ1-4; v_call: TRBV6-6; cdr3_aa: CASSYHQAPGLPNEKLFF
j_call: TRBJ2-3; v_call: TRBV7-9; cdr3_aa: CASSSREKPTTDTQYF
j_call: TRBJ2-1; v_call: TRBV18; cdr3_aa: CASSPPGRGNEQFF
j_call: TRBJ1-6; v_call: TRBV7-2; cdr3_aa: CASTTTLGQGALPLHF
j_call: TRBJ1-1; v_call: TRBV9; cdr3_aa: CASSVGGEAFF
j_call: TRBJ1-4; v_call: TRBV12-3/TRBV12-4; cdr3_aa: CASRGGGQFEKLFF
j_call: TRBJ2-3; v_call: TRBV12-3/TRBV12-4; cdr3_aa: CASRSLGGITDTQYF
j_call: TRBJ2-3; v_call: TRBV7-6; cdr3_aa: CASSLAPEAGVDTQYF
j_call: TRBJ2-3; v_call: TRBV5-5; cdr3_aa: CASSSLLTSGADTQYF
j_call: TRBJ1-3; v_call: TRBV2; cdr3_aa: CASSDQRGTFAGNTIYF
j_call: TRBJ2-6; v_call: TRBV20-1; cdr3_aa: CSARDRRGCGANVLTF
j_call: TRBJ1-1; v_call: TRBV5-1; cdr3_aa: CASSVGQGTEAFF
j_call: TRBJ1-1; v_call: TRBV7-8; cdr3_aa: CASSPRTGANTEAFF
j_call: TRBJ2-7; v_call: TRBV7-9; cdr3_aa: CASSPPGTFSYEQYF
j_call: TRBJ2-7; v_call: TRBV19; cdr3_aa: CASSIDGGTTPSYEQYF
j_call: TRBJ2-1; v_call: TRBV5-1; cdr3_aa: CASRLAGSSYNEQFF
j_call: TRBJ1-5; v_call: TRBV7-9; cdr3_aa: CASSSGTGGPQPQHF
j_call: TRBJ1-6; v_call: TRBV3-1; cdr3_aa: CASSQGGTELHF
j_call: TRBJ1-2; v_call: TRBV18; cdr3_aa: CASSPSWGVDGYTF
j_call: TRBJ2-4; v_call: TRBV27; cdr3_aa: CASSRQGADIQYF
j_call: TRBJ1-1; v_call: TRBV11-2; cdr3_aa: CASSLKRNTEAFF
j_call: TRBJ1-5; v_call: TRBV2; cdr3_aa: CASGGSLNQPQHF
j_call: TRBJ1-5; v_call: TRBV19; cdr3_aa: CASSIGTGGWKPQHF
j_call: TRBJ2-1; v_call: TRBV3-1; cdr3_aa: CASSHAQTSYNEQFF
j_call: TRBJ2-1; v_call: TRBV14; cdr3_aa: CASSRVGGGFNEQFF
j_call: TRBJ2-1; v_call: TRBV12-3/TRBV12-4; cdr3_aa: CASSYQRGAGSEQFF
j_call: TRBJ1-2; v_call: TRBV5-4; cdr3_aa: CASSLGLGIYGYTF
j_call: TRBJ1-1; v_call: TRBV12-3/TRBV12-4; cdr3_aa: CASRRQGTNTEAFF
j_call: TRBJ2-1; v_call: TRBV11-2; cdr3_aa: CASSKPGLKAISEQFF
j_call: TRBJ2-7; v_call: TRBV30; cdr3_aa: CAWSVGGEQYF
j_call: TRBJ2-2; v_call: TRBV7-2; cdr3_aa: CASSQNIRGELFF
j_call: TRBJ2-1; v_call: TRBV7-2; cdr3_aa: CASSFTTGTGWDEQFF